Below are 32 T cell receptor beta chains sequenced from a single sample in a study of blood T cell repertoires in COVID-19. Sequencing used immunoSEQ multiplex PCR; TCRdb keeps in-frame clones, though not all of them. The sample contains about 360,000 clones, around 87% of which appear only once. The sample was PBMCs or T cells enriched from blood (not recorded which). These receptors all come from a man under 40 who had recovered from COVID-19.

J is TRBJ1-5 and V is TRBV19, with 7 bases matching TRBD1. The CDR3 runs 14 residues. J was trimmed by 1 base and V by 7 bases; bases with no gene match: 4. CDR1 and CDR2 from the germline V gene are LNHDA and SQIVND (reference sequence). The CDR3 loop is CASMGQLSNQPQHF. Written as DNA, the CDR3 is TGTGCCAGTATGGGACAGCTAAGCAATCAGCCCCAGCATTTT.

The chain is built from TRBV7-8 and TRBJ1-1; D gene ambiguous. In germline, CDR1 is SGHVS, CDR2 FQNEAQ. Deletions cut 3 bases from V and 1 base from J, with 9 bases between. CDR3 size: 14 residues. CDR3 bases: TGTGCCAGCAGCTTTAGCGACCAGAACACTGAAGCTTTCTTT. Its translation is CASSFSDQNTEAFF.

The chain joins TRBV5-1 to TRBJ2-5, with D perhaps matching TRBD1 (6 bases). Trimming left V 7 bases short and J 5 bases short, with 21 bases between. Per the germline V gene, CDR1 is SGHRS and CDR2 is YFSETQ. The length of the CDR3 is 15 residues. The CDR3: CASQLTGTPPETQYF. CDR3 nucleotide sequence: TGCGCCAGCCAATTGACCGGGACACCACCTGAGACCCAGTACTTC.

This chain joins TRBV18 and TRBJ1-1; a weak D match, TRBD1 (6 bases). Germline lookup yields CDR1 KGHSH and CDR2 LQKENI. V lost 6 bases, J lost 8 bases, and 16 bases lay in between. The CDR3 is 13 residues long. CDR3 nucleotides: TGTGCCAGCTCGCGACACAGGGCCGACGAAGCTTTCTTT. It specifies CASSRHRADEAFF.

The J gene is TRBJ1-1, the V gene TRBV12-3 or TRBV12-4; D remains ambiguous. The CDR3 totals 12 residues. Trimming cost V 9 bases and J 4 bases, with 12 bases left between them. As DNA, the CDR3 is TGTGCCAGTAAAGAGGGAGGCACTGAAGCTTTCTTT. Translation: CASKEGGTEAFF.

This chain connects TRBV5-1 to TRBJ2-1; TRBD1 agrees at 9 bases. Germline V gene data show CDR1 as SGHRS and CDR2 as YFSETQ. The CDR3 is 17 residues long. With 5 bases clipped from V and 6 bases from J, the junction kept 15 bases outside the gene matches. The CDR3 spells CASRQIPGQGNGNEQFF. In nucleotides, the CDR3 is TGCGCCAGCAGACAAATCCCGGGACAGGGAAACGGCAATGAGCAGTTCTTC.

The CDR3 sequence: CASSPAGGQFGGYTF. CDR3 nucleotides: TGTGCCAGCTCACCAGCAGGGGGCCAATTTGGTGGCTACACCTTC. The V gene is TRBV18, the J gene TRBJ1-2, with 8 bases lining up with TRBD1. The CDR3 contains 15 residues. The germline CDR1 and CDR2 sequences are KGHSH and LQKENI. Losses at the gene ends were 2 bases for V and 7 bases for J; bases not matched to a gene: 9.

The CDR3 is CASTPGRGLNYGYTF. CDR3 nucleotides: TGTGCCAGTACGCCTGGAAGGGGGTTGAACTATGGCTACACCTTC. This chain uses TRBV19 with TRBJ1-2; the D gene is possibly TRBD1 (6 bases). Trimming took off 7 bases at V and 2 bases at J, with 17 bases between the two ends. The CDR3 has 15 residues. From germline, CDR1 is LNHDA and CDR2 SQIVND (reference sequence).

The V and J genes are TRBV10-2 and TRBJ1-2, with a weak D call TRBD1 (5 bases). V gave up 6 bases and J gave up 6 bases, with 11 bases separating them. The CDR3 totals 12 residues. Germline CDR1 and CDR2: WSHSY and SAAADI. CDR3 sequence: CASRRTRDGYTF. CDR3 coding DNA: TGCGCCAGCAGGCGGACCAGGGATGGCTACACCTTC.

The chain uses TRBV10-3 and TRBJ2-7, with D perhaps TRBD1 (6 bases). The germline gives CDR1 ENHRY, CDR2 SYGVKD. The CDR3 runs 13 residues. The V end was cut by 3 bases, the J end by 1 base, with 7 bases between. CDR3 protein: CAISEGQSYEQYF. The CDR3, as DNA: TGTGCCATCAGTGAAGGACAGTCCTACGAGCAGTACTTC.

This clone was seen a single time. This chain connects TRBV27 to TRBJ1-4, with 10 bases fitting TRBD1. This CDR3 is 15 amino acids long. From germline, CDR1 is MNHEY and CDR2 SMNVEV (reference sequence). V was clipped by 6 bases and J by 0 bases; unmatched bases: 1. The CDR3 coding sequence is TGTGCCAGCAGGACAGGGGGCTCAACTAATGAAAAACTGTTTTTT. This sequence encodes CASRTGGSTNEKLFF.

On this clone itself: Other DNA variants within this sample encode the same CDR3. V usage is TRBV3-1 (or the pseudogene TRBV3-2) and J usage is TRBJ2-3; 13 bases fit TRBD2. V shed 3 bases, J shed 3 bases, and the junction held 0 bases outside the gene matches. This CDR3 comprises 15 residues. Germline V gives CDR1 LGHDT, CDR2 YNNKEL (reference sequence). The CDR3 protein is CASSQTSGGTDTQYF. CDR3 bases: TGTGCCAGCAGCCAGACTAGCGGGGGGACAGATACGCAGTATTTT.

V gene TRBV6-4 combines with J gene TRBJ1-2, with unresolved D. Per germline, CDR1 MRHNA and CDR2 SNTAGT. CDR3 size: 14 residues. The germline V and J ends were trimmed by 2 bases and 2 bases, with 9 bases remaining between them. In DNA form, the CDR3 reads TGTGCCAGCAGTGACCGAGGCAGCAACTATGGCTACACCTTC. It encodes CASSDRGSNYGYTF.

The chain uses TRBV7-9 and TRBJ1-3; no reliable D call. The germline V gene encodes CDR1 SEHNR and CDR2 FQNEAQ (reference sequence). The V end lost 3 bases, the J end lost 0 bases, and 21 bases lay between the germline ends. The CDR3 is 19 amino acids. The CDR3 protein is CASSLTLGGREISGNTIYF. CDR3 DNA sequence: TGTGCCAGCAGCTTGACCCTCGGAGGACGGGAAATCTCTGGAAACACCATATATTTT.

The V gene is TRBV20-1, the J gene TRBJ1-1, with D hard to call. Trimming removed 3 bases from V and 2 bases from J, with 10 bases in between. This CDR3 contains 13 residues. Germline CDR1 and CDR2: DFQATT and SNEGSKA (reference sequence). In DNA form, the CDR3 reads TGCAGTGCTAGTCGCGGGCCCAACACTGAAGCTTTCTTT. It translates to CSASRGPNTEAFF.

The chain carries TRBV29-1 and TRBJ1-2, with 12 bases identical to TRBD1. With V trimmed by 6 bases and J by 7 bases, 6 bases remained unmatched. CDR1 and CDR2 (germline): SQVTM, ANQGSEA. The CDR3 length is 13 residues. The CDR3: CSVEGQGASGYTF. In DNA form, the CDR3 reads TGCAGCGTGGAGGGACAGGGGGCTTCTGGCTACACCTTC.

V and J are TRBV28 and TRBJ2-1; TRBD2 might be the D (5 bases). V was trimmed by 3 bases and J by 7 bases, leaving 7 bases between them. CDR1 is MDHEN, CDR2 SYDVKM, per germline. This CDR3 region has 12 residues. Here the CDR3 DNA reads TGTGCCAGCAGTTTTCGGGGAAATGAGCAGTTCTTC. Translating gives CASSFRGNEQFF.

This chain's CDR3 is CAWSETGRGEGYTF. CDR3 coding DNA: TGTGCCTGGAGCGAGACTGGTAGAGGAGAAGGCTACACCTTC. The gene calls are TRBV30 and TRBJ1-2; no firm D call. Germline V gene data show CDR1 as GTSNPN and CDR2 as SVGIG (reference sequence). CDR3 length equals 14 residues. Trimming removed 3 bases from V and 8 bases from J, with 19 bases in between.

In nucleotides, the CDR3 is TGTGCCAGCAGTCAATGGGACACGAATCAGCCCCAGCATTTT. It specifies CASSQWDTNQPQHF. The chain employs TRBV27 and TRBJ1-5; weak D call: TRBD1 (6 bases). Germline V gene data show CDR1 as MNHEY and CDR2 as SMNVEV (reference sequence). Trimming removed 5 bases at V and 4 bases at J, with 12 bases between. There are 14 residues in the CDR3.

The rearrangement links TRBV18 to TRBJ1-1; D uncertain. V lost 2 bases, J lost 1 base, and 26 bases lay in between. Germline V lookup: CDR1 KGHSH, CDR2 LQKENI. This CDR3 has 20 residues. As DNA, the CDR3 is TGTGCCAGCTCACCATCCCTATTGGCGGGCTTACAAGTGAGGAACACTGAAGCTTTCTTT. Translation: CASSPSLLAGLQVRNTEAFF.

The V and J genes are TRBV7-6 and TRBJ2-7, with a tentative D call TRBD1 (6 bases). Germline V gives CDR1 SGHVS, CDR2 FNYEAQ. The CDR3 spans 18 residues. Trimming took off 5 bases at V and 6 bases at J, with 29 bases between the two ends. CDR3: CASSDILLRQGLKGEQYF. The CDR3 DNA follows: TGTGCCAGCAGCGATATTCTTCTCCGGCAGGGGTTAAAAGGCGAGCAGTACTTC.

The table lists this clone with a count of one. The rearrangement uses TRBV5-4 and TRBJ1-1, with D uncertain. Germline V gene lookup returns CDR1 SGHNT and CDR2 YYREEE (reference sequence). The V and J ends lost 0 bases and 5 bases respectively, with 17 bases between them. The CDR3 spans 16 residues. In DNA, the CDR3 is TGTGCCAGCAGCTTGGATGAGGGAACGAGAGTGACTGAAGCTTTCTTT. Protein sequence: CASSLDEGTRVTEAFF.

The rearrangement joins TRBV19 to TRBJ1-2; 8 positions match TRBD1. The germline V gene has CDR1 LNHDA and CDR2 SQIVND (reference sequence). This CDR3 region has 15 residues. J gave up 5 bases and V 7 bases, and 12 bases lay outside the gene matches. The CDR3 DNA follows: TGTGCCAGTATCACGACAGGGGAAACAGGGTATGGCTACACCTTC. This sequence encodes CASITTGETGYGYTF.

Worth noting for this clone: Other nucleotide sequences from this sample produce the same CDR3. The rearrangement links TRBV5-6 to TRBJ1-1; D ambiguous. The CDR3 spans 13 residues. Germline assignment: CDR1 SGHDT and CDR2 YYEEEE. Trimming removed 1 base at V and 0 bases at J, with 4 bases between. Here the CDR3 reads CASSLTVNTEAFF. In DNA form, the CDR3 reads TGTGCCAGCAGCTTGACGGTGAACACTGAAGCTTTCTTT.

The V call is TRBV7-2, the J call TRBJ2-5, with 16 bases that match TRBD2. The J segment lost 4 bases and the V segment lost 4 bases, leaving 9 bases of the junction unmatched. Germline CDR1 SGHTA, CDR2 FQGNSA. CDR3 length: 18 amino acids. In DNA, the CDR3 is TGTGCCAGCAGCTCCATGGGACTAGCGGGGGGGTTTCGAGAGACCCAGTACTTC. This codes for CASSSMGLAGGFRETQYF.

V gene TRBV9 combines with J gene TRBJ2-1; possible D gene TRBD1, 8 bases. CDR3 length: 16 residues. Germline CDR1 reads SGDLS; CDR2 reads YYNGEE. Trimming removed 0 bases from V and 9 bases from J, with 19 bases in between. CDR3: CASSVAATGGVAEQFF. DNA of the CDR3: TGTGCCAGCAGCGTAGCGGCCACAGGGGGGGTCGCTGAGCAGTTCTTC.

The chain uses TRBV27 and TRBJ1-6; a weak D match, TRBD1 (5 bases). Germline V CDR1 and CDR2: MNHEY, SMNVEV (reference sequence). Trimming stripped 8 bases from V and 14 bases from J, with 13 bases between. The CDR3 runs to 11 residues. CDR3 residues: CASRLGGSLHF. In DNA, the CDR3 is TGTGCCAGCCGACTCGGGGGATCCCTCCACTTT.

The chain recombines TRBV19 with TRBJ1-2; 11 bases align to TRBD1. The CDR3 sequence is 15 residues long. CDR1 is LNHDA and CDR2 is SQIVND in the germline V gene (reference sequence). Losses at the gene ends were 8 bases for V and 4 bases for J; bases not matched to a gene: 9. Written as DNA, the CDR3 is TGTGCCAGTGTCGGACAGGGGGCGAGGTTCTATGGCTACACCTTC. Its translation is CASVGQGARFYGYTF.

A single count supports this clone. CDR3 nucleotide sequence: TGTGCCAGCAGCCGCCGGGACAGGGGCTACGAGCAGTACTTC. Translating gives CASSRRDRGYEQYF. The chain carries TRBV7-9 and TRBJ2-7; 10 positions agree with TRBD1. The CDR3 is 14 residues long. Looked up from germline, CDR1 is SEHNR and CDR2 is FQNEAQ (reference sequence). After removal of 5 bases from V and 3 bases from J, the junction contained 4 bases not matched to a gene.

On this clone: This same CDR3 is encoded by further DNA sequences in the sample. The chain carries TRBV12-3 or TRBV12-4 and TRBJ1-2, with D hard to call. V was pared by 2 bases and J by 2 bases, with 6 bases between. The CDR3 is 13 residues long. CDR3 DNA sequence: TGTGCCAGCAGTTTACGGAGGAACTATGGCTACACCTTC. Amino acid sequence: CASSLRRNYGYTF.

The chain combines TRBV19 with TRBJ1-5; a weak D match, TRBD1 (5 bases). The length of the CDR3 is 15 residues. Trimming cost V 4 bases and J 0 bases, with 10 bases left between them. From germline, CDR1 is LNHDA and CDR2 SQIVND (reference sequence). In DNA form, the CDR3 reads TGTGCCAGTAGTACCGGACACAATAGCAATCAGCCCCAGCATTTT. Amino acid sequence: CASSTGHNSNQPQHF.

The CDR3 DNA sequence: TGTGCCACCAGCCGTCAGGGTATCTACGAGCAGTACTTC. Translation: CATSRQGIYEQYF. V is TRBV15 and J is TRBJ2-7; tentative D call: TRBD1 (5 bases). The CDR3 totals 13 residues. The V gene lost 5 bases and the J gene lost 3 bases, with 11 bases spanning the gap. CDR1 LNHNV and CDR2 YYDKDF come from the germline V gene (reference sequence).